These 20 T cell receptor beta chains were all obtained from the same sample, sequenced in a study of cytomegalovirus exposure and HLA in healthy donors. This PCR relied on a set of 60 Vbeta primers and 13 Jbeta primers. Generated by immunoSEQ multiplex PCR, the TCRdb table keeps only in-frame clones and is missing some. The top ten hold around two fifths of the sample, which has tens of thousands of clones, about 60% seen once. The sample comprised PBMCs. These receptors were obtained from a male donor in good health and CMV-seropositive.

The rearrangement links TRBV5-1 to TRBJ1-1; 8 bases align to TRBD1. V lost 4 bases and J lost 10; bases outside the gene matches: 6. Per the germline V gene, CDR1 is SGHRS and CDR2 is YFSETQ. CDR3 length: 12 residues. The CDR3 loop reads CASSTDRGPAFF. DNA for the CDR3: TGCGCCAGCAGCACCGACAGGGGTCCAGCTTTCTTT.

The chain carries TRBV28 and TRBJ2-7; D is unresolved. The CDR3 has 13 residues. The ends were cut back, 4 bases at V and 4 bases at J, with 11 bases in the middle. CDR1 MDHEN and CDR2 SYDVKM come from the germline V gene. The CDR3, as DNA: TGTGCCAGCAGTTCAACCCCCGGGTACGAGCAGTACTTC. Translated: CASSSTPGYEQYF.

The DNA of the CDR3 is TGTGCCAGCAGCGTAGCTGCAGGGCAGCGCTACACCTTC. Its protein is CASSVAAGQRYTF. This chain joins TRBV9 and TRBJ1-2, with D tentatively TRBD1 (5 bases). The germline gives CDR1 SGDLS, CDR2 YYNGEE. This CDR3 has 13 amino acids. V was cut by 0 bases and J by 9 bases, with 12 bases left in between.

The chain carries TRBV13 and TRBJ1-1, with TRBD1 identical over 8 bases. CDR1 PRHDT and CDR2 FYEKMQ come from the germline V gene (reference sequence). The CDR3 totals 12 residues. Losses at the gene ends were 6 bases for V and 6 bases for J; bases not matched to a gene: 3. CDR3 coding DNA: TGTGCCAGCAGACAGGGGGTCGCTGAAGCTTTCTTT. It encodes CASRQGVAEAFF.

This clone was found a few times. The chain links TRBV9 to TRBJ1-2, with 11 bases lining up with TRBD1. Germline CDR1 and CDR2: SGDLS and YYNGEE. The junction had 6 bases not matched to a gene; V was cut back by 4 bases and J by 1 base. CDR3 length equals 16 residues. The CDR3 bases are TGTGCCAGCAGCCTTCATGGGACAGGGGGTAACTATGGCTACACCTTC. The encoded protein is CASSLHGTGGNYGYTF.

The sample holds a few counts of this clone. The chain joins TRBV4-1 to TRBJ2-3; 7 positions agree with TRBD1. The CDR3 is 14 residues long. J was trimmed by 1 base and V by 4 bases; bases with no gene match: 2. Germline lookup yields CDR1 MGHRA and CDR2 YSYEKL. The CDR3 loop is CASSRGQGTDTQYF. The CDR3, as DNA: TGCGCCAGCAGCCGAGGACAGGGCACAGATACGCAGTATTTT.

V and J are TRBV2 and TRBJ1-5; perhaps TRBD1 as D (6 bases). The CDR3 spans 14 residues. Between the trimmed V and J ends, which lost 6 bases and 5 bases, there was a span of 14 bases. Germline CDR1 reads SNHLY; CDR2 reads FYNNEI. The CDR3 loop is CASRTGFSDQPQHF. The CDR3 DNA is TGTGCCAGCAGGACAGGCTTCTCGGATCAGCCCCAGCATTTT. The full variable domain, with the rest looked up from reference TRBV2 and TRBJ1-5, is EPEVTQTPSHQVTQMGQEVILRCVPISNHLYFYWYRQILGQKVEFLVSFYNNEISEKSEIFDDQFSVERPDGSNFTLKIRSTKLEDSAMYFCASRTGFSDQPQHFGDGTRLSIL.

This clone was seen a handful of times. CDR3 in amino acids: CASSIGTGPEKLFF. The DNA of the CDR3 is TGTGCCAGTAGTATTGGGACAGGACCGGAAAAACTGTTTTTT. The chain recombines TRBV19 with TRBJ1-4; the match to TRBD1 covers 8 bases. The V and J ends lost 3 bases and 8 bases, in that order; junction bases with no gene match: 5. The length of the CDR3 is 14 residues. Germline CDR1 is LNHDA and CDR2 is SQIVND (reference sequence).

V is TRBV9 and J is TRBJ2-3, with 7 bases that match TRBD1. The CDR3 consists of 16 residues. Germline values: CDR1 SGDLS, CDR2 YYNGEE. After removal of 5 bases from V and 4 bases from J, the junction contained 13 bases not matched to a gene. CDR3 protein: CASSRRPGQYSDTQYF. The CDR3, as DNA: TGTGCCAGCAGTCGTCGTCCGGGACAGTATTCAGATACGCAGTATTTT.

On this clone itself: One end of the junction does not line up with germline, which may come from a read error. V gene TRBV7-2 combines with J gene TRBJ1-4; 8 bases align to TRBD1. This CDR3 region has 12 residues. The germline V gene has CDR1 SGHTA and CDR2 FQGNSA. The CDR3 spells CASSQRWDRLNF. CDR3 coding DNA: TGTGCCAGCAGCCAACGGTGGGACAGGCTTAATTTT.

The chain couples TRBV6-5 to TRBJ2-1; TRBD2 is a possible D gene (6 bases). The ends were cut back, 10 bases at V and 10 bases at J, with 14 bases in the middle. The CDR3 covers 11 residues. CDR1 and CDR2 from the germline V gene are MNHEY and SVGAGI. This CDR3 is CATRLVREQFF. CDR3 DNA sequence: TGTGCCACCAGACTAGTTCGGGAGCAGTTCTTC.

CDR3 in amino acids: CASSRGNEQFF. Written as DNA, the CDR3 is TGTGCCAGCAGCAGGGGGAATGAGCAGTTCTTC. The chain combines TRBV27 with TRBJ2-1; 7 bases align to TRBD1. Germline CDR1 MNHEY, CDR2 SMNVEV (reference sequence). Germline trimming cut 6 bases from V and 7 bases from J; bases unmatched to any gene: 0. CDR3 length: 11 amino acids.

V is TRBV30 and J is TRBJ2-5; 13 bases are shared with TRBD2. CDR1 and CDR2 (germline): GTSNPN, SVGIG (reference sequence). The junction had 8 bases not matched to a gene; V was cut back by 3 bases and J by 1 base. The CDR3 runs to 17 residues. This chain's CDR3 is CAWRQRGTSGAQETQYF. CDR3 bases: TGTGCCTGGAGACAACGGGGGACTAGCGGGGCCCAAGAGACCCAGTACTTC.

The rearrangement links TRBV7-6 to TRBJ1-3; D possibly corresponds to TRBD1 (5 bases). V lost 5 bases and J lost 2, with 10 bases in between. CDR3 length: 14 residues. Germline values: CDR1 SGHVS, CDR2 FNYEAQ. CDR3 protein: CASSPTVTGNTIYF. The CDR3 bases are TGTGCCAGCAGCCCGACAGTAACTGGAAACACCATATATTTT. The variable domain in full, completed from reference TRBV7-6 and TRBJ1-3, reads GAGVSQSPRYKVTKRGQDVALRCDPISGHVSLYWYRQALGQGPEFLTYFNYEAQQDKSGLPNDRFSAERPEGSISTLTIQRTEQRDSAMYRCASSPTVTGNTIYFGEGSWLTVV.

A single count supports this clone. V gene TRBV2 combines with J gene TRBJ2-1; TRBD1 is a possible D gene (5 bases). The V gene lost 6 bases and the J gene lost 9 bases, with 21 bases spanning the gap. From germline, CDR1 is SNHLY and CDR2 FYNNEI. CDR3 size: 15 residues. CDR3 residues: CASSSHQTGVGEQFF. The CDR3 DNA sequence: TGTGCCAGCAGCTCACACCAAACAGGAGTAGGTGAGCAGTTCTTC.

The V and J genes are TRBV5-1 and TRBJ1-2; possible D gene TRBD1, 5 bases. V lost 4 bases to trimming and J lost 4 bases, with 8 bases between them. Looked up from germline, CDR1 is SGHRS and CDR2 is YFSETQ. The CDR3 has 12 amino acids. CDR3 protein: CASSPDSYGYTF. CDR3 DNA sequence: TGCGCCAGCAGCCCTGACAGCTATGGCTACACCTTC.

The chain is built from TRBV5-8 and TRBJ2-1; 9 bases agree with TRBD2. CDR3 size: 18 residues. With 5 bases clipped from V and 0 bases from J, the junction kept 12 bases outside the gene matches. Looked up from germline, CDR1 is SGHTS and CDR2 is YDEGEE. CDR3 nucleotides: TGTGCCAGCAGTCATGGACTAGCGATAATGCTCTCCTACAATGAGCAGTTCTTC. It specifies CASSHGLAIMLSYNEQFF.

The V call is TRBV19, the J call TRBJ1-2; tentative D call: TRBD1 (6 bases). The germline V and J ends were trimmed by 6 bases and 6 bases, with 17 bases remaining between them. The CDR3 consists of 14 residues. Germline V gene data show CDR1 as LNHDA and CDR2 as SQIVND (reference sequence). In DNA, the CDR3 is TGTGCCAGTAGCCTCCCGGGGGGGGCTGATGGCTACACCTTC. Protein sequence: CASSLPGGADGYTF.

V gene TRBV5-1 combines with J gene TRBJ2-3; D is possibly TRBD2 (5 bases). CDR1 and CDR2 from the germline V gene are SGHRS and YFSETQ. V lost 1 base and J lost 4, with 7 bases in between. The CDR3 is 13 amino acids. CDR3 protein: CASSLNGADTQYF. In DNA, the CDR3 is TGCGCCAGCAGCTTGAACGGGGCAGATACGCAGTATTTT.

The chain uses TRBV10-3 and TRBJ1-1; TRBD1 aligns across 7 bases. V shed 6 bases, J shed 0 bases, and the junction held 4 bases outside the gene matches. Germline V gene lookup returns CDR1 ENHRY and CDR2 SYGVKD. The CDR3 has 14 amino acids. CDR3 sequence reads: CAIRLTGMNTEAFF. For the CDR3, the DNA is TGTGCCATCAGGCTGACAGGGATGAACACTGAAGCTTTCTTT.